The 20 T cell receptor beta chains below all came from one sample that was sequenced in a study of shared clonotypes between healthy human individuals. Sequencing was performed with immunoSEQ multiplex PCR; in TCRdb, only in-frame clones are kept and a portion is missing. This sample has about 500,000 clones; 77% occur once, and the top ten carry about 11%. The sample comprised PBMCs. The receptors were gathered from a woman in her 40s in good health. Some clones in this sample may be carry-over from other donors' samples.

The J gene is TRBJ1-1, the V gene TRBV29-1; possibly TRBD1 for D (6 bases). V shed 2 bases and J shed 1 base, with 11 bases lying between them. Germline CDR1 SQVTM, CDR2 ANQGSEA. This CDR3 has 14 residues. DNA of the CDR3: TGCAGCGTTGAATTTAGGGGACAGAACACTGAAGCTTTCTTT. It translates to CSVEFRGQNTEAFF.

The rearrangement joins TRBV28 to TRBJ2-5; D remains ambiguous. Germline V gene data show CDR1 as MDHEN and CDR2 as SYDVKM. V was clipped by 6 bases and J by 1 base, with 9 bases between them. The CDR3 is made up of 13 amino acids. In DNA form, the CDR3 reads TGTGCCAGCAGCCGAGTGCCCCAAGAGACCCAGTACTTC. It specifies CASSRVPQETQYF.

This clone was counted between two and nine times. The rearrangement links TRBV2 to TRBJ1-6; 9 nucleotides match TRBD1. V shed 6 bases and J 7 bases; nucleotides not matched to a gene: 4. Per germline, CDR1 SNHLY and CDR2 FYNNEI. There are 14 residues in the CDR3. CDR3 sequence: CASRQGARNSPLHF. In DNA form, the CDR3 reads TGTGCCAGCAGACAGGGGGCCCGGAATTCACCCCTCCACTTT.

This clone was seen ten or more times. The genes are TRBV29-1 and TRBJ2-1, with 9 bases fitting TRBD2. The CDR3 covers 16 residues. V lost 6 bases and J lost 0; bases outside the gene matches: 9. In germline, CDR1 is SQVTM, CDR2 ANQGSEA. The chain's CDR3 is CSVGGGGGSSYNEQFF. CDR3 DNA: TGCAGCGTGGGCGGGGGGGGCGGTAGCTCCTACAATGAGCAGTTCTTC.

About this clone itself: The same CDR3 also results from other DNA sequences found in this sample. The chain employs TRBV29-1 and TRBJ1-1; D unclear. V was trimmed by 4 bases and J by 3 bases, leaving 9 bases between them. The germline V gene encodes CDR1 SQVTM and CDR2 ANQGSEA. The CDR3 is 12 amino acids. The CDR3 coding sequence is TGCAGCGTTGGCGGGGTGGACACTGAAGCTTTCTTT. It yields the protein CSVGGVDTEAFF.

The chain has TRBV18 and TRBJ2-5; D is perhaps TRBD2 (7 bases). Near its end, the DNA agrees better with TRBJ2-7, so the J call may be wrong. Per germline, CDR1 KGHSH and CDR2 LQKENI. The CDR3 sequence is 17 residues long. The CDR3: CASSPPGGATVTYEQYF. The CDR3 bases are TGTGCCAGCTCACCACCTGGGGGGGCGACAGTGACCTACGAGCAGTACTTC.

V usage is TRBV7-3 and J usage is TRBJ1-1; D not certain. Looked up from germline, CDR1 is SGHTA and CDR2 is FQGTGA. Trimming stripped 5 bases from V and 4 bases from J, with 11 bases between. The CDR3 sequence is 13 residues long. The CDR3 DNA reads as TGTGCCAGCAGCACCGGGCCAAGCACTGAAGCTTTCTTT. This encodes CASSTGPSTEAFF.

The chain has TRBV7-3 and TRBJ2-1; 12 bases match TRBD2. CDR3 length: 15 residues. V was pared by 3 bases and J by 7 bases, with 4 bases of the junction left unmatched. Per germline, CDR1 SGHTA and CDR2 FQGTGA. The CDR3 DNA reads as TGTGCCAGCAGCTTGGCTAGCGGGAGGGAGAATGAGCAGTTCTTC. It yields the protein CASSLASGRENEQFF. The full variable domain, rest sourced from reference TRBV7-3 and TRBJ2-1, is GAGVSQTPSNKVTEKGKYVELRCDPISGHTALYWYRQSLGQGPEFLIYFQGTGAADDSGLPNDRFFAVRPEGSVSTLKIQRTERGDSAVYLCASSLASGRENEQFFGPGTRLTVL.

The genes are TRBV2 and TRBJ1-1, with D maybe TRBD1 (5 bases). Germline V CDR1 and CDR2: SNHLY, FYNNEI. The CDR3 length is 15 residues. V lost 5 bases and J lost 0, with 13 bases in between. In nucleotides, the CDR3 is TGTGCCAGCAGTCAGAGACAGATTGTGAACACTGAAGCTTTCTTT. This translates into CASSQRQIVNTEAFF.

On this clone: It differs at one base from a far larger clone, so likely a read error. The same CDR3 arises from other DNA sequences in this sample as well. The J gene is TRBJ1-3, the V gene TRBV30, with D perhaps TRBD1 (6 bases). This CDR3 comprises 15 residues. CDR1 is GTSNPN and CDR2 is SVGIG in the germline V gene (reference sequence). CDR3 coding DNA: TGTGCCTGGAGTCCAGGGGCTAAGGTCGGAAACACTATATATTTT. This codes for CAWSPGAKVGNTIYF. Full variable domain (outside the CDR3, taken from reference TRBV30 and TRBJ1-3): SQTIHQWPATLVQPVGSPLSLECTVEGTSNPNLYWYRQAAGRGLQLLFYSVGIGQISSEVPQNLSASRPQDRQFILSSKKLLLSDSGFYLCAWSPGAKVGNTIYFGEGSWLTVV.

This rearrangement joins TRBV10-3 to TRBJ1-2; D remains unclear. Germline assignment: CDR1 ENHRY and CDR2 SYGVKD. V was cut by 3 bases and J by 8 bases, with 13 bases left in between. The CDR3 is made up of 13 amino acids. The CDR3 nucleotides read TGTGCCATCAGTGATAGCTTACAGCTGGGCTACACCTTC. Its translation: CAISDSLQLGYTF.

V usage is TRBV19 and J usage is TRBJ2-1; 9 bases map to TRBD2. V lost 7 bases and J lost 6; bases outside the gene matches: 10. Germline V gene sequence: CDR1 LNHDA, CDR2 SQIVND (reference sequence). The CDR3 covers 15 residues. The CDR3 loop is CASTFSGSFSNEQFF. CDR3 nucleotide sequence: TGTGCCAGTACTTTTAGCGGGAGTTTCAGCAATGAGCAGTTCTTC.

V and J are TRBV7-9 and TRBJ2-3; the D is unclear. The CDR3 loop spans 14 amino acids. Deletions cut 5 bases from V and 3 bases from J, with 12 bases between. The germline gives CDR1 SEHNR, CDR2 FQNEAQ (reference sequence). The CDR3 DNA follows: TGTGCCAGCAGCACCACCTATACTACAGATACGCAGTATTTT. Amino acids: CASSTTYTTDTQYF.

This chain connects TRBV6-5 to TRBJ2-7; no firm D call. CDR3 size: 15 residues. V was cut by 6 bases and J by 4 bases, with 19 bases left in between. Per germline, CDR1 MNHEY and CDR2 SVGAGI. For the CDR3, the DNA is TGTGCCAGCAGCGACCGGGTCCGTGCTAGGTACGAGCAGTACTTC. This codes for CASSDRVRARYEQYF.

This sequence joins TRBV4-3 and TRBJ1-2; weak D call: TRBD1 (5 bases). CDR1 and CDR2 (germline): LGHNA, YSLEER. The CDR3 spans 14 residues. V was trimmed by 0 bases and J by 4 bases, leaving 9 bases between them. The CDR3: CASSQDRVGYGYTF. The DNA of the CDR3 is TGCGCCAGCAGCCAAGACAGGGTGGGCTATGGCTACACCTTC.

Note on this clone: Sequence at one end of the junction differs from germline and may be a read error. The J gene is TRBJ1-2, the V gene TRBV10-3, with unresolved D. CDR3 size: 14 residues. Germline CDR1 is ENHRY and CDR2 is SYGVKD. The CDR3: CAIRFPGGNFGYTF. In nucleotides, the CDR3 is TGTGCCATCAGATTTCCCGGAGGGAACTTTGGCTACACCTTC.

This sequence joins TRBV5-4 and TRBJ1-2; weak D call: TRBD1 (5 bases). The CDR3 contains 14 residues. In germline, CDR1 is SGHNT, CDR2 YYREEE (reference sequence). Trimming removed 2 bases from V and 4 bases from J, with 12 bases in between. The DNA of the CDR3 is TGTGCCAGCAGCTTACGAGGGGTTTCCTATGGCTACACCTTC. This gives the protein CASSLRGVSYGYTF.

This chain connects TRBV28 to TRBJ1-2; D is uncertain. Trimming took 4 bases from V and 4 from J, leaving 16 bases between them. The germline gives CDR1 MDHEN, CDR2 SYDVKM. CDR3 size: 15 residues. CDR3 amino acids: CASSSGPLRSYGYTF. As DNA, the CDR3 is TGTGCCAGCAGTTCCGGACCCCTCAGGAGCTATGGCTACACCTTC.

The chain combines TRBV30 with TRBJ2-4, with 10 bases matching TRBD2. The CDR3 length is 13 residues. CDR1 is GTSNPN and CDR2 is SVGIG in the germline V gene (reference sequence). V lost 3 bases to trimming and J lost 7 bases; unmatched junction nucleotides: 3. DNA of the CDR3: TGTGCCTGGAGACTAGCGGGAAGTAACATTCAGTACTTC. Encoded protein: CAWRLAGSNIQYF.

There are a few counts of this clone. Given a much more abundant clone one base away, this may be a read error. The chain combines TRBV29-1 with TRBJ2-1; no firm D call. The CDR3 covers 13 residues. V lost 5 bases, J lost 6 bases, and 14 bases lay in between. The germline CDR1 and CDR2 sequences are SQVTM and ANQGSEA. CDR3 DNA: TGCAGCGTTCCCCACTCCCCGGTCAATGAGCAGTTCTTC. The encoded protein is CSVPHSPVNEQFF.